This TCR beta chain is drawn from a study of cytomegalovirus exposure and HLA in healthy donors. The CDR3 runs 14 residues. J was trimmed by 4 bases and V by 7 bases; bases with no gene match: 7. In germline, CDR1 is SNHLY, CDR2 FYNNEI. Concerning this clone: Its specificity is not known.

Study findings and constraints: Specificity of a few CMV-associated chains for CMV antigens was verified in vitro.

It was with 60 Vbeta and 13 Jbeta primers that the PCR ran. Clones were sequenced by immunoSEQ multiplex PCR, and TCRdb holds only the in-frame ones, with some missing. This table lists 130,000 or so clones. This clonotype originated in a woman in her thirties or forties in good health and CMV-seropositive. The chain combines TRBV2 with TRBJ2-1; 7 nucleotides agree with TRBD2. Sequencing was performed on PBMCs. The chain's CDR3 is CASKASGFYNEQFF. In DNA form, the CDR3 reads TGTGCCAGCAAGGCTAGCGGATTTTACAATGAGCAGTTCTTC.